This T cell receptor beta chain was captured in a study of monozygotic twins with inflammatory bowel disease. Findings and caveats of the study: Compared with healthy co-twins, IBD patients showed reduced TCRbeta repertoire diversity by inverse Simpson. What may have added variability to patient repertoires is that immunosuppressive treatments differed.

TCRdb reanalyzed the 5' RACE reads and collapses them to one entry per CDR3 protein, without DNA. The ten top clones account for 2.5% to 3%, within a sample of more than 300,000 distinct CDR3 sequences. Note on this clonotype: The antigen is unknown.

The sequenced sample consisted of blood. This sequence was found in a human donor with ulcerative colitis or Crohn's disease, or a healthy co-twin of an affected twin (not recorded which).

The CDR3 loop is CASRTNQPQHF. The chain links TRBV28 to TRBJ1-5. The length of the CDR3 is 11 residues. The germline V gene encodes CDR1 MDHEN and CDR2 SYDVKM. The variable domain in full, completed from reference TRBV28 and TRBJ1-5, reads DVKVTQSSRYLVKRTGEKVFLECVQDMDHENMFWYRQDPGLGLRLIYFSYDVKMKEKGDIPEGYSVSREKKERFSLILESASTNQTSMYLCASRTNQPQHFGDGTRLSIL.